This passage covers 3 T cell receptor beta chains from one sample sequenced in a study of shared clonotypes between healthy human individuals. CD45RO-negative, CCR7-positively selected cells formed the naive CD8 fraction, excluding terminally differentiated effector memory CD45RA+ cells. Method: immunoSEQ multiplex PCR; TCRdb's copy keeps in-frame clones and lacks some. The top ten hold approximately 25% of the sample, which has approximately 740,000 clones, more than 85% seen once. Sequenced sample: naive CD8+ T cells sorted from blood. The receptors were gathered from a man aged 25-45 years in good health.

V gene TRBV7-9 combines with J gene TRBJ2-7; D is perhaps TRBD1 or TRBD2 (6 bases each). V lost 1 base and J lost 0, with 10 bases in between. The germline gives CDR1 SEHNR, CDR2 FQNEAQ (reference sequence). The CDR3 runs 15 residues. DNA of the CDR3: TGTGCCAGCAGCTTAGAAAGGGGGGCCTCCTACGAGCAGTACTTC. Translating gives CASSLERGASYEQYF.

The chain joins TRBV5-1 to TRBJ2-1, with TRBD2 matching 8 bases. Trimming at V came to 4 bases and at J to 4 bases, leaving 7 bases not matched to a gene. The germline V gene has CDR1 SGHRS and CDR2 YFSETQ. This CDR3 spans 15 amino acids. The CDR3: CASSPPEREYNEQFF. The CDR3 DNA follows: TGCGCCAGCAGCCCTCCGGAGCGGGAGTACAATGAGCAGTTCTTC.

The sample holds one count of this clone. This chain uses TRBV29-1 with TRBJ2-3; D unclear. CDR3 length: 13 residues. Germline V CDR1 and CDR2: SQVTM, ANQGSEA. The V end was cut by 0 bases, the J end by 6 bases, with 10 bases between. CDR3 in DNA: TGCAGCGTTGAAGATCCGGGTCCCGATACGCAGTATTTT. Translated: CSVEDPGPDTQYF.